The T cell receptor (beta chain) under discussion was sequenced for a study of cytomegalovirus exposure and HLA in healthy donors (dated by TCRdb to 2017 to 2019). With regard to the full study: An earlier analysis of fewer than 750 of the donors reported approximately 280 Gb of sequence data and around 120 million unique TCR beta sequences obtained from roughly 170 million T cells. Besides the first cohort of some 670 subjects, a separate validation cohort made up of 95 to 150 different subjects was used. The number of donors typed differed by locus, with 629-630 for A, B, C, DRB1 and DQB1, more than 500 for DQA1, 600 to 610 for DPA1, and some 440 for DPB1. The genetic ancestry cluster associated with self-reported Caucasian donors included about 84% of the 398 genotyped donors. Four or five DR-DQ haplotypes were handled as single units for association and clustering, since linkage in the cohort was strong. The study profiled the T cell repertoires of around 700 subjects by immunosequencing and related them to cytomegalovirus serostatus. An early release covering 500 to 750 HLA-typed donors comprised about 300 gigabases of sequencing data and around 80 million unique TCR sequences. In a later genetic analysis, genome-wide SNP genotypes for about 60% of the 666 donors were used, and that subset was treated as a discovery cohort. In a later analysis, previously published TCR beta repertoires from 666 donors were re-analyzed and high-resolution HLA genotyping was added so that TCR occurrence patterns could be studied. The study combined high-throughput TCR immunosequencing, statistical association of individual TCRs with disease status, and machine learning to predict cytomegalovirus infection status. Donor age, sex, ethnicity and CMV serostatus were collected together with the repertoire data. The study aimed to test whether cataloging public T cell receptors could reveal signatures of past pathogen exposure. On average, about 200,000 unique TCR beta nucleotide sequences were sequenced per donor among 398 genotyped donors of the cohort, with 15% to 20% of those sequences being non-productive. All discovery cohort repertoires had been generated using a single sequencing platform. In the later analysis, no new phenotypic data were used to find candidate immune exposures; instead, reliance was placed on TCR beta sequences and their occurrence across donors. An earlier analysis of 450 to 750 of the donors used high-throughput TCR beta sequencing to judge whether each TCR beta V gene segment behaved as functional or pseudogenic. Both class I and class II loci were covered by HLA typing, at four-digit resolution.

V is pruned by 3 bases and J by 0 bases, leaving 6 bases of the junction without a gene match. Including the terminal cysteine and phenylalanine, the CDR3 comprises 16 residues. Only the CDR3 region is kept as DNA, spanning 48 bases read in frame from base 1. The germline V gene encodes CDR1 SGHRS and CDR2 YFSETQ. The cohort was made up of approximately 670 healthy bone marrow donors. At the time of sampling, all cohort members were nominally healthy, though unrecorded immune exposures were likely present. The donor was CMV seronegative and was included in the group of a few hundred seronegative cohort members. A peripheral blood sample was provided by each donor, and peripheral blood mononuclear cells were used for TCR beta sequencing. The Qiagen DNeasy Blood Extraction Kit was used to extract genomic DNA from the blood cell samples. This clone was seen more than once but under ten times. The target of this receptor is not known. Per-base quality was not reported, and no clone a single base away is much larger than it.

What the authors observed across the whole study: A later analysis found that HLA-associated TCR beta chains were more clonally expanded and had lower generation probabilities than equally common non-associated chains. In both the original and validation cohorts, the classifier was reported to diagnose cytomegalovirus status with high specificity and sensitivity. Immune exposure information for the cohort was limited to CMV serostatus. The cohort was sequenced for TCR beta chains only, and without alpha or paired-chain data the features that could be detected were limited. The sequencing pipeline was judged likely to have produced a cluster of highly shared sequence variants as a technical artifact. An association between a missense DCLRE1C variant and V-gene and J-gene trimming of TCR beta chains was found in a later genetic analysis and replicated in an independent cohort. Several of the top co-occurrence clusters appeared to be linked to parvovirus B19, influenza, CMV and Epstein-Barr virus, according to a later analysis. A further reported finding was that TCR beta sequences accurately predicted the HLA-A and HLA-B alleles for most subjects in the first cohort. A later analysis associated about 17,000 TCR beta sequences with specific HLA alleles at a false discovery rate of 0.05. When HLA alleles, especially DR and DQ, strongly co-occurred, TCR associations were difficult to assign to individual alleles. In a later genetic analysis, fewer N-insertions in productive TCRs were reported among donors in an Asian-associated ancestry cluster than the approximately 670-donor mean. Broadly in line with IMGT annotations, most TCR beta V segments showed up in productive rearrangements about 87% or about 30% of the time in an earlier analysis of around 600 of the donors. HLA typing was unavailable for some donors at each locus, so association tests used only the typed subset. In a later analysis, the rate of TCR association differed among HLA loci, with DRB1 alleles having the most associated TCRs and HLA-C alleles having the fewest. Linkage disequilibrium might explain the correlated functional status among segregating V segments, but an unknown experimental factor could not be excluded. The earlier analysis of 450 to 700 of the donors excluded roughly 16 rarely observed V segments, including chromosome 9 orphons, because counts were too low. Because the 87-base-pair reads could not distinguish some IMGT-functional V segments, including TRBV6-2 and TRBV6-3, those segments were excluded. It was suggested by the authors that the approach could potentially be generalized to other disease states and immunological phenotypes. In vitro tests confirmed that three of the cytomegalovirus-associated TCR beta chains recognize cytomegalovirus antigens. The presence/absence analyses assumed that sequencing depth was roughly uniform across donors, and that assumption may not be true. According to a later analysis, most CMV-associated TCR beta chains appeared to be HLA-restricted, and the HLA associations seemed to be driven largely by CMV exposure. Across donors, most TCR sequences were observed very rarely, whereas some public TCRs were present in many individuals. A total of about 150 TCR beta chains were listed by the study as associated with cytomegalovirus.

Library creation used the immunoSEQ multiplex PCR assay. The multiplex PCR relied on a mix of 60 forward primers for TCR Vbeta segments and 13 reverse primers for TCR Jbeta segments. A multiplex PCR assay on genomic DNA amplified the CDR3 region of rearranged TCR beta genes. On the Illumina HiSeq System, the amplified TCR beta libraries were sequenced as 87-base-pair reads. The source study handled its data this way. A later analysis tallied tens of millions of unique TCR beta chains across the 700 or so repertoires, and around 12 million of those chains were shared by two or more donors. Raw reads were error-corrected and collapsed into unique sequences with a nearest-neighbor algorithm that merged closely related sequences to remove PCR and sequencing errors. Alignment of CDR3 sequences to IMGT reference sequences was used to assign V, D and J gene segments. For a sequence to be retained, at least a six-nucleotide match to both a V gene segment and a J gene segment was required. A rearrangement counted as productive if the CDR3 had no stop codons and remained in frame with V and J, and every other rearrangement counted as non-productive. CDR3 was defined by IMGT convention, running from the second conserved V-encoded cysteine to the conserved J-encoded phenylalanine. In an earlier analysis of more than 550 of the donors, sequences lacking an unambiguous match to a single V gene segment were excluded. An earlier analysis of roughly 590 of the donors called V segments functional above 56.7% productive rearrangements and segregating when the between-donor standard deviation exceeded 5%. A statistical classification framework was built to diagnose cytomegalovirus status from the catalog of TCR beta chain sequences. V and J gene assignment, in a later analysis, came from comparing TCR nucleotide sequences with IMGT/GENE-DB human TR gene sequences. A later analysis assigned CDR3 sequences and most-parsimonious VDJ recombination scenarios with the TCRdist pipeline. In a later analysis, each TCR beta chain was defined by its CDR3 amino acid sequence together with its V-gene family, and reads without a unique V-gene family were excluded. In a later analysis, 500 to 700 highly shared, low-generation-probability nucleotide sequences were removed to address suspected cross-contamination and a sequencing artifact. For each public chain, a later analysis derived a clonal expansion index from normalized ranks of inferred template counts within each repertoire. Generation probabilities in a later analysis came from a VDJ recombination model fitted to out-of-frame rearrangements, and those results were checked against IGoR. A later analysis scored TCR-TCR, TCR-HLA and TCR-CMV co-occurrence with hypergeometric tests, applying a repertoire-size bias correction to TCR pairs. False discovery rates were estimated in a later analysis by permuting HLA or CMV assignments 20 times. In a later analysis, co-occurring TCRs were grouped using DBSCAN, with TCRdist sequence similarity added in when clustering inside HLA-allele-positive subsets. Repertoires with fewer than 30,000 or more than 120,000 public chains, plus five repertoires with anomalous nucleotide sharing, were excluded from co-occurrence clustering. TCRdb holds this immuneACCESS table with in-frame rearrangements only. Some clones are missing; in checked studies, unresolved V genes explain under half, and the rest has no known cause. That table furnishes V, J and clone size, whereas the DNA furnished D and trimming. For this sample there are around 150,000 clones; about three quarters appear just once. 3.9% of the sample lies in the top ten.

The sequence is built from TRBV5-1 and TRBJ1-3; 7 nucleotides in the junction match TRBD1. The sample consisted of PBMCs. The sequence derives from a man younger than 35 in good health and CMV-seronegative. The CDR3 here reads CASSSGTVGSGNTIYF. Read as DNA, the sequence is TGCGCCAGCAGCTCCGGGACAGTCGGCTCTGGAAACACCATATATTTT.